Below are 16 T cell receptor beta chains sequenced from a single sample in a study of blood T cell repertoires in COVID-19. The assay was immunoSEQ multiplex PCR, and TCRdb's table has in-frame clones only and misses some. The table shows over 200,000 clones, with approximately 85% occurring only once. The sample consisted of PBMCs or T cells enriched from blood (not recorded which). These receptors originate from a woman in her 50s who had recovered from COVID-19.

A single count supports this clone. The CDR3 protein is CASSLSTGYEQYF. In DNA form, the CDR3 reads TGTGCCAGCAGTTTATCTACTGGTTACGAGCAGTACTTC. The chain couples TRBV27 to TRBJ2-7; no firm D call. The germline V gene has CDR1 MNHEY and CDR2 SMNVEV (reference sequence). V lost 0 bases and J 4 bases, leaving 7 bases between the germline ends. The CDR3 loop spans 13 amino acids.

The chain is built from TRBV3-1 (or the pseudogene TRBV3-2) and TRBJ1-6; TRBD1 matches at 8 bases. CDR3 length: 16 amino acids. CDR1 LGHDT and CDR2 YNNKEL come from the germline V gene (reference sequence). V gave up 1 base and J gave up 7 bases; unmatched junction bases: 6. The CDR3, as DNA: TGTGCCAGCAGCCAAGGTCAGGGGGCGCGGAATTCACCCCTCCACTTT. It specifies CASSQGQGARNSPLHF.

The V and J genes are TRBV18 and TRBJ2-3; D is possibly TRBD2 (6 bases). V lost 3 bases and J lost 4, with 17 bases in between. The V gene's germline CDR1 is KGHSH and CDR2 LQKENI. The CDR3 is 16 amino acids. The CDR3 region is CASSPNQAGWADTQYF. CDR3 DNA sequence: TGTGCCAGCTCACCGAACCAGGCGGGGTGGGCAGATACGCAGTATTTT. Drawing the rest from reference TRBV18 and TRBJ2-3, the complete variable domain is NAGVMQNPRHLVRRRGQEARLRCSPMKGHSHVYWYRQLPEEGLKFMVYLQKENIIDESGMPKERFSAEFPKEGPSILRIQQVVRGDSAAYFCASSPNQAGWADTQYFGPGTRLTVL.

V usage is TRBV10-3 and J usage is TRBJ2-5; 9 nucleotides match TRBD1. Germline assignment: CDR1 ENHRY and CDR2 SYGVKD. CDR3 size: 13 residues. V was pared by 6 bases and J by 4 bases, with 3 bases of the junction left unmatched. The CDR3 bases are TGTGCCATCAGCGGGACAGGGCGAGAGACCCAGTACTTC. It is translated as CAISGTGRETQYF.

The CDR3 sequence is CASSVEGKDEQFF. DNA of the CDR3: TGTGCCAGCAGTGTTGAGGGAAAAGATGAGCAGTTCTTC. The rearrangement joins TRBV2 to TRBJ2-1, with D maybe TRBD2 (5 bases). The CDR3 covers 13 residues. Germline loops: CDR1 SNHLY, CDR2 FYNNEI. V lost 4 bases, J lost 8 bases, and 12 bases lay in between.

The chain combines TRBV19 with TRBJ1-2; 8 bases fit TRBD1. Germline V gives CDR1 LNHDA, CDR2 SQIVND (reference sequence). The CDR3 covers 15 residues. The V segment lost 3 bases and the J segment 3 bases; nucleotides outside the gene matches: 6. Here the CDR3 reads CASSISGGRYYGYTF. CDR3 bases: TGTGCCAGTAGTATTTCAGGGGGCAGATACTATGGCTACACCTTC.

The V and J genes are TRBV14 and TRBJ2-5; 7 bases agree with TRBD1. V shed 6 bases and J 4 bases; nucleotides not matched to a gene: 14. The CDR3 loop spans 16 amino acids. Germline V gene lookup returns CDR1 SGHDN and CDR2 FVKESK. DNA of the CDR3: TGTGCCAGCAGAAAAGGGGCAGGGACAGTTGCAGAGACCCAGTACTTC. It codes for CASRKGAGTVAETQYF.

The chain recombines TRBV4-1 with TRBJ2-1; TRBD2 might be the D (6 bases). The CDR3 sequence is 13 residues long. The germline gives CDR1 MGHRA, CDR2 YSYEKL. V lost 8 bases and J lost 4, with 12 bases in between. CDR3 DNA sequence: TGCGCCAGCCGCTCCGGGAGTTACAATGAGCAGTTCTTC. As protein: CASRSGSYNEQFF.

The V call is TRBV3-1 (or the pseudogene TRBV3-2), the J call TRBJ2-2, with a weak D call TRBD2 (6 bases). This CDR3 is 15 amino acids long. Germline V gives CDR1 LGHDT, CDR2 YNNKEL (reference sequence). The ends were cut back, 1 base at V and 3 bases at J, with 9 bases in the middle. The CDR3 DNA follows: TGTGCCAGCAGCCAAGTGGGGGGAGACACCGGGGAGCTGTTTTTT. Protein: CASSQVGGDTGELFF.

This clone was observed a handful of times. This sequence joins TRBV15 and TRBJ1-1, with a weak D call TRBD1 (6 bases). The CDR3 has 15 amino acids. Per germline, CDR1 LNHNV and CDR2 YYDKDF (reference sequence). Between the trimmed V and J ends, which lost 3 bases and 0 bases, there was a span of 11 bases. Here the CDR3 reads CATSSLTGVNTEAFF. CDR3 in DNA: TGTGCCACCAGCAGTCTGACAGGAGTGAACACTGAAGCTTTCTTT.

This CDR3 is CATSTWAEEQYF. The CDR3 region has the DNA TGTGCCACCTCCACCTGGGCAGAAGAGCAGTACTTC. The genes are TRBV2 and TRBJ2-7; no firm D call. CDR1 and CDR2 (germline): SNHLY, FYNNEI. This CDR3 spans 12 amino acids. V was clipped by 10 bases and J by 7 bases, with 17 bases between them.

The count of this clone is one. The chain uses TRBV5-1 and TRBJ2-2; TRBD1 matches 12 bases. The CDR3 is 17 residues long. CDR1 and CDR2 from the germline V gene are SGHRS and YFSETQ. J gave up 6 bases and V 3 bases, and 9 bases lay outside the gene matches. The CDR3 here is CASSSQSGTGGPGELFF. DNA of the CDR3: TGCGCCAGCAGCTCTCAGTCGGGGACAGGGGGCCCCGGGGAGCTGTTTTTT.

With regard to this clone: At one boundary the junction diverges from the germline segment, which might be a read error. The CDR3 is CASSAKRDRGSHEQYF. The CDR3 DNA reads TGTGCCAGCAGTGCAAAACGGGACAGGGGCTCCCACGAGCAGTACTTC. This sequence joins TRBV6-6 and TRBJ2-7, with 10 bases lining up with TRBD1. Looked up from germline, CDR1 is MNHNY and CDR2 is SVGAGI (reference sequence). The CDR3 sequence is 16 residues long.

The rearrangement links TRBV7-2 to TRBJ2-7, with 8 nucleotides matching TRBD1. The CDR3 is 12 residues long. CDR1 is SGHTA and CDR2 is FQGNSA in the germline V gene. J lost 5 bases, V lost 6 bases, and 3 bases had no gene match. Here the CDR3 reads CASRAGGHEQYF. The CDR3 nucleotides are TGTGCCAGCAGGGCAGGGGGCCACGAGCAGTACTTC.

This rearrangement joins TRBV5-1 to TRBJ1-1, with TRBD1 as a possible D gene (5 bases). The V end lost 4 bases, the J end lost 4 bases, and 23 bases lay between the germline ends. CDR3 length equals 17 residues. CDR1 SGHRS and CDR2 YFSETQ come from the germline V gene. The CDR3 DNA reads as TGCGCCAGCAGCCCCCCCGGGCAGGGACTTGTGGGCACTGAAGCTTTCTTT. Encoded protein: CASSPPGQGLVGTEAFF.

V and J are TRBV7-6 and TRBJ2-7; 7 bases are a match to TRBD1. Germline V gene lookup returns CDR1 SGHVS and CDR2 FNYEAQ. The junction had 7 bases not matched to a gene; V was cut back by 1 base and J by 1 base. The CDR3 sequence is 16 residues long. The CDR3 region is CASSLDTGATSYEQYF. DNA for the CDR3: TGTGCCAGCAGCTTAGATACAGGGGCTACATCCTACGAGCAGTACTTC.